This TCR beta chain was recorded in a study of cytomegalovirus exposure and HLA in healthy donors. General study points: Later work found that TCR association rates differed between HLA loci; DRB1 had the most and HLA-C the fewest.

PCR involved 60 Vbeta and 13 Jbeta primers. Generated by immunoSEQ multiplex PCR, the TCRdb table keeps only in-frame clones and is missing some. The sample has about 170,000 clones, over 60% seen once; the top ten hold around 1.5%. The V end was cut by 0 bases, the J end by 6 bases, with 8 bases between. The germline gives CDR1 GTSNPN, CDR2 SVGIG (reference sequence). The CDR3 has 12 residues. Comments on this clone: Its cognate antigen is unknown.

This TCR derives from a girl aged 10-17 years in good health and CMV-seronegative. Sequencing was carried out using PBMCs. V and J are TRBV30 and TRBJ2-5, with D possibly matching TRBD2 (5 bases). This chain's CDR3 is CAWSVRGKTQYF. CDR3 coding DNA: TGTGCCTGGAGTGTACGAGGGAAGACCCAGTACTTC.